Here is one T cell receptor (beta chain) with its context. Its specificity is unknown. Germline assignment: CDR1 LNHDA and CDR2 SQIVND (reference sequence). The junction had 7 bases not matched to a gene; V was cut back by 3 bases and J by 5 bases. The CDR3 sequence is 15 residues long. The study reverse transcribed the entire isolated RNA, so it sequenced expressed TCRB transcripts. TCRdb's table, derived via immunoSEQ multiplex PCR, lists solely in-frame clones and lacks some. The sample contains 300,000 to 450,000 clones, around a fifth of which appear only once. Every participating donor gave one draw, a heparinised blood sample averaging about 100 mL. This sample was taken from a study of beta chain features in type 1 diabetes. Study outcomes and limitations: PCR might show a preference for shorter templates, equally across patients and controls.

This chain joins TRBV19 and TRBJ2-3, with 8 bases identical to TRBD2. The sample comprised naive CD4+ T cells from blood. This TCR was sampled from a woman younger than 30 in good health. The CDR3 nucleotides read TGTGCCAGTAGTATTTCGGGAGGGCCTGGAGATACGCAGTATTTT. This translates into CASSISGGPGDTQYF.